Each of the 8 T cell receptor beta chains below was sequenced from the same sample in a study of radiotherapy plus CTLA-4 blockade in lung cancer. Sequenced by immunoSEQ multiplex PCR; TCRdb stores in-frame clones only, minus some. The sample records tens of thousands of clones, roughly 76% being singletons. The sequences come from peripheral blood, collected from a patient treated with radiotherapy plus ipilimumab. The source is a human donor with non-small cell lung cancer who had stable disease on radiotherapy plus ipilimumab.

This clone came up once. The chain recombines TRBV27 with TRBJ1-5; D may be TRBD1 (5 bases). Germline V gene sequence: CDR1 MNHEY, CDR2 SMNVEV (reference sequence). Trimming took 6 bases from V and 1 from J, leaving 13 bases between them. The CDR3 sequence is 15 residues long. Here the CDR3 DNA reads TGTGCCAGCAGCTGGGGACGGAGGAGCAATCAGCCCCAGCATTTT. Amino acids: CASSWGRRSNQPQHF.

V gene TRBV2 combines with J gene TRBJ1-1; weak D call: TRBD1 (6 bases). CDR1 SNHLY and CDR2 FYNNEI come from the germline V gene. The CDR3 covers 12 residues. V was pared by 6 bases and J by 6 bases, with 11 bases between. The CDR3 sequence: CASRTGLAEAFF. CDR3 DNA: TGTGCCAGCAGGACAGGACTTGCTGAAGCTTTCTTT.

Remarks on this clone: The junction departs from germline at one end; a sequencing error may be responsible. The same CDR3 also results from other DNA sequences found in this sample. V and J are TRBV15 and TRBJ2-2; 11 nucleotides align to TRBD2. In germline, CDR1 is LNHNV, CDR2 YYDKDF (reference sequence). This CDR3 region has 15 residues. The CDR3 DNA is TGCGCCACAAGTAGCGGGGGGGCGAACACCGGGGAGCTGTTTTTT. Protein sequence: CATSSGGANTGELFF.

This clone has just a few counts. The rearrangement uses TRBV27 and TRBJ2-1; TRBD1 matches at 11 bases. CDR3 length equals 15 residues. Per germline, CDR1 MNHEY and CDR2 SMNVEV (reference sequence). Losses at the gene ends were 5 bases for V and 4 bases for J; bases not matched to a gene: 4. The CDR3 region has the DNA TGTGCCAGCAGTCGGGGGACAGGGGGGTACAATGAGCAGTTCTTC. Translated: CASSRGTGGYNEQFF.

Written as DNA, the CDR3 is TGTGCCTGGAGGGTCCTACCGGGACAGGGGAATGAGCAGTTCTTC. As protein: CAWRVLPGQGNEQFF. This chain uses TRBV30 with TRBJ2-1; 10 bases map to TRBD1. Germline V gene sequence: CDR1 GTSNPN, CDR2 SVGIG (reference sequence). The V segment lost 3 bases and the J segment 7 bases; nucleotides outside the gene matches: 9. This CDR3 is 15 amino acids long.

This chain joins TRBV2 and TRBJ1-1; a weak D match, TRBD1 (6 bases). Germline V gives CDR1 SNHLY, CDR2 FYNNEI. V was clipped by 10 bases and J by 3 bases, with 15 bases between them. This CDR3 is built from 13 residues. Here the CDR3 reads CATRQVTDTEAFF. Written as DNA, the CDR3 is TGTGCCACACGACAGGTGACGGACACTGAAGCTTTCTTT.

The chain links TRBV11-1 to TRBJ2-7, with a tentative D call TRBD2 (5 bases). V gave up 3 bases and J gave up 2 bases, with 8 bases separating them. Germline V CDR1 and CDR2: SGHAT, FQDESV (reference sequence). The CDR3 contains 13 residues. The CDR3 loop is CASSFGDTYEQYV. For the CDR3, the DNA is TGTGCCAGCAGCTTCGGGGATACCTACGAGCAGTACGTC.

J is TRBJ2-2 and V is TRBV29-1, with D tentatively TRBD2 (6 bases). This CDR3 has 13 amino acids. Trimming left V 3 bases short and J 3 bases short, with 8 bases between. In germline, CDR1 is SQVTM, CDR2 ANQGSEA. The CDR3 sequence is CSVERGYTGELFF. DNA for the CDR3: TGCAGCGTTGAGCGGGGATACACCGGGGAGCTGTTTTTT.